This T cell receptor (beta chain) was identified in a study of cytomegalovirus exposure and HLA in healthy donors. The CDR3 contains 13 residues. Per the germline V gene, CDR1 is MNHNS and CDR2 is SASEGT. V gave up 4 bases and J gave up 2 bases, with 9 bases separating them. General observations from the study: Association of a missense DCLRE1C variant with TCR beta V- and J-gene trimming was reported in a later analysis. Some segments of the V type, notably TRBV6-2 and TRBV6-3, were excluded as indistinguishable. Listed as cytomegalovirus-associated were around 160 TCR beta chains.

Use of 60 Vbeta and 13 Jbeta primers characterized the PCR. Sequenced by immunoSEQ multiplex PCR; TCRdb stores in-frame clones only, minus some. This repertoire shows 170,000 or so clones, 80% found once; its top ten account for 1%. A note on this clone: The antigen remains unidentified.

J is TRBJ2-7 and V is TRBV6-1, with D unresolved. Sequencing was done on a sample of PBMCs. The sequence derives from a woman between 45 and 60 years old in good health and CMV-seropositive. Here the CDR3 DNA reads TGTGCCAGCAGTGTTTCCCTAGCCTACGAGCAGTACTTC. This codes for CASSVSLAYEQYF.